A single sample is the source of the 8 T cell receptor beta chains below, sequenced in a study of cytomegalovirus exposure and HLA in healthy donors. Both 60 Vbeta primers and 13 Jbeta primers went into the PCR. The method was immunoSEQ multiplex PCR; TCRdb's version includes in-frame clones alone and lacks a portion of them. Of roughly 190,000 clones in the sample, 80% to 90% were seen once. The sequenced sample was PBMCs. The receptors shown here come from a man aged 35 to 55 in good health and CMV-seropositive.

The chain uses TRBV6-4 and TRBJ2-2, with 7 bases matching TRBD1. The junction had 3 bases not matched to a gene; V was cut back by 4 bases and J by 4 bases. This CDR3 is built from 14 residues. Germline V gives CDR1 MRHNA, CDR2 SNTAGT. The CDR3 region is CASSVDRSTGELFF. The CDR3 DNA reads TGTGCCAGCAGTGTGGACAGGAGCACCGGGGAGCTGTTTTTT.

The CDR3 loop is CASSQRGMNTEAFF. The CDR3 nucleotides read TGTGCCAGCAGCCAGCGGGGTATGAACACTGAAGCTTTCTTT. The chain is built from TRBV14 and TRBJ1-1; no clear D. V lost 3 bases to trimming and J lost 0 bases, with 8 bases between them. The CDR3 runs to 14 residues. Germline loops: CDR1 SGHDN, CDR2 FVKESK.

This chain uses TRBV5-4 with TRBJ2-5, with 13 nucleotides matching TRBD2. V dropped 4 bases and J dropped 4; count of bases not matched to a gene: 4. Germline lookup yields CDR1 SGHNT and CDR2 YYREEE (reference sequence). There are 15 residues in the CDR3. Written as DNA, the CDR3 is TGTGCCAGCAGCCCTCGACTAGCGGGAGGAGAGACCCAGTACTTC. Translation: CASSPRLAGGETQYF.

V is TRBV9 and J is TRBJ2-7; TRBD2 matches at 12 bases. In germline, CDR1 is SGDLS, CDR2 YYNGEE. This CDR3 contains 14 residues. V was clipped by 3 bases and J by 7 bases; unmatched bases: 5. The DNA of the CDR3 is TGTGCCAGCAGCGCTGGACTAGCGGGATGGGAGCAGTACTTC. Translation gives CASSAGLAGWEQYF.

The chain has TRBV10-3 and TRBJ2-7, with 7 bases matching TRBD2. The germline V gene encodes CDR1 ENHRY and CDR2 SYGVKD. The CDR3 length is 15 residues. J gave up 2 bases and V 0 bases, and 4 bases lay outside the gene matches. The CDR3 coding sequence is TGTGCCATCAGTGAGTCGGCGGGAGCCACCTACGAGCAGTACTTC. Translation: CAISESAGATYEQYF.

The V and J genes are TRBV30 and TRBJ1-5; weak D call: TRBD1 (6 bases). Germline V gives CDR1 GTSNPN, CDR2 SVGIG (reference sequence). V was cut by 6 bases and J by 1 base, with 16 bases left in between. The CDR3 is 15 amino acids. The CDR3 here is CACGQGSISNQPQHF. The DNA for the CDR3 is TGTGCCTGCGGGCAGGGGAGTATCAGCAATCAGCCCCAGCATTTT.

The rearrangement links TRBV5-1 to TRBJ2-7; 8 bases are a match to TRBD2. CDR1 is SGHRS, CDR2 YFSETQ, per germline. J gave up 2 bases and V 2 bases, and 6 bases lay outside the gene matches. This CDR3 is built from 15 residues. CDR3 amino acids: CASSFLAGSTYEQYF. CDR3 sequence (DNA): TGCGCCAGCAGCTTTTTAGCGGGGTCAACCTACGAGCAGTACTTC.

V gene TRBV27 combines with J gene TRBJ1-1; tentative D call: TRBD1 (5 bases). CDR1 MNHEY and CDR2 SMNVEV come from the germline V gene (reference sequence). The CDR3 sequence is 15 residues long. Trimming removed 3 bases at V and 1 base at J, with 12 bases between. As DNA, the CDR3 is TGTGCCAGCAGTTTGTTAGGGGCCGAGAACACTGAAGCTTTCTTT. Translated, it gives CASSLLGAENTEAFF.